This T cell receptor (beta chain) was obtained from a study of CD8 T cells in ankylosing spondylitis. The V gene lost 6 bases and the J gene lost 1 base, with 15 bases spanning the gap. Germline V CDR1 and CDR2: MNHNS, SASEGT. The length of the CDR3 is 15 residues. TCRdb re-analysed the 5' RACE reads in MiXCR, keeping a single row per CDR3 protein. This sample has about 360,000 distinct CDR3 sequences, with 20% found just once. Study results and limitations: Disease-linked clones were CD8+ and relatively rare in peripheral blood. About 8 highly homologous variants made up a TCR beta motif, and this motif appeared characteristic of ankylosing spondylitis blood.

This clonotype was recorded a few times. As yet, its antigen is unknown. The origin of this receptor is a male donor with ankylosing spondylitis or in good health (not recorded which). Sequenced input: blood, either unsorted or a sorted T cell fraction (not recorded which). The chain joins TRBV6-1 to TRBJ2-5; D uncertain. CDR3 loop: CASSPGGWGQETQYF. As DNA, the CDR3 is TGTGCCAGCAGCCCTGGTGGTTGGGGCCAAGAGACCCAGTACTTC.